These T cell receptor beta chains were read from a single sample in a study of blood T cell repertoires in COVID-19. Sequencing was performed with immunoSEQ multiplex PCR; in TCRdb, only in-frame clones are kept and a portion is missing. The sample shows about 110,000 clones, 89% of them seen only once. Sequencing was performed on peripheral blood. The source of these receptors is a man aged 40-49 years with active or convalescent COVID-19. The CDR3 runs from the conserved cysteine through the conserved F or W. The order of the fields is J gene, V gene, D gene, clone size, CDR3 DNA, CDR3 protein. D genes are given only for firm matches. Clone sizes are given selectively: once, few, many, or a class where the clone is expanded.

J: TRBJ2-2; V: TRBV7-9; D: NA; size: NA; DNA: TGTGCCAGCAGCTCTGCCTCGGGCGGGGAGCTGTTTTTT; CDR3: CASSSASGGELFF
J: TRBJ1-2; V: TRBV27; D: NA; size: NA; DNA: TGTGCCAGCACCACCGCCGGCAGGGCCTATGGCTACACCTTC; CDR3: CASTTAGRAYGYTF
J: TRBJ2-3; V: TRBV6-6; D: TRBD2; size: NA; DNA: TGTGCCACAAGGACTAGCGGGAGGGCCGGCACAGATACGCAGTATTTT; CDR3: CATRTSGRAGTDTQYF
J: TRBJ2-2; V: TRBV5-1; D: NA; size: NA; DNA: TGCGCCAGCAGCGCCGGGTTAGGAAACACCGGGGAGCTGTTTTTT; CDR3: CASSAGLGNTGELFF
J: TRBJ1-5; V: TRBV28; D: NA; size: NA; DNA: TGTGCCAGCAGTTTCTATGGTAGGAGTAGCAATCAGCCCCAGCATTTT; CDR3: CASSFYGRSSNQPQHF
J: TRBJ1-5; V: TRBV19; D: NA; size: once; DNA: TGTGCCAGTAGTATAGTGGGGGGGCCTAGCAATCAGCCCCAGCATTTT; CDR3: CASSIVGGPSNQPQHF
J: TRBJ2-7; V: TRBV28; D: NA; size: NA; DNA: TGTGCCAGCAGTTTACACGGGAAGTTCGGCGAGCAGTACTTC; CDR3: CASSLHGKFGEQYF
J: TRBJ1-6; V: TRBV28; D: NA; size: NA; DNA: TGTGCCAGCAGTGCCTCAGGTTCACCCCTCCACTTT; CDR3: CASSASGSPLHF
J: TRBJ2-3; V: TRBV5-1; D: NA; size: NA; DNA: TGCGCCAGCAGCTTCTCTCCGGATACGCAGTATTTT; CDR3: CASSFSPDTQYF
J: TRBJ1-1; V: TRBV9; D: TRBD1; size: NA; DNA: TGTGCCAGCAGCGTAGAGGGATCGATAAGGGGGCCGAACACTGAAGCTTTCTTT; CDR3: CASSVEGSIRGPNTEAFF
J: TRBJ1-6; V: TRBV4-3; D: NA; size: once; DNA: TGCGCCAGCAGCCAATTCCAGGCAAATTCACCCCTCCACTTT; CDR3: CASSQFQANSPLHF
J: TRBJ2-7; V: TRBV7-3; D: NA; size: NA; DNA: TGTGCCAGCAGCTTAACAAGCGGAGACTACGAGCAGTACTTC; CDR3: CASSLTSGDYEQYF
J: TRBJ1-2; V: TRBV7-3; D: NA; size: NA; DNA: TGTGCCAGCAGCAAAACGAGGGCAGAAGGCTACACCTTC; CDR3: CASSKTRAEGYTF
J: TRBJ1-5; V: TRBV10-1; D: NA; size: NA; DNA: TGCGCCAGCTGTCAGGGACATAATAGCAATCAGCCCCAGCATTTT; CDR3: CASCQGHNSNQPQHF
J: TRBJ1-4; V: TRBV28; D: NA; size: NA; DNA: TGTGCCAACGAGACCGGGAGCGCAACTAATGAAAAACTGTTTTTT; CDR3: CANETGSATNEKLFF
J: TRBJ2-1; V: TRBV28; D: TRBD2; size: NA; DNA: TGTGCCAGCAGTTTGGCCGGGACTAGCGGGAGGAATGAGCAGTTCTTC; CDR3: CASSLAGTSGRNEQFF
J: TRBJ2-7; V: TRBV6-2/TRBV6-3; D: TRBD2; size: NA; DNA: TGTGCCAGCAGCCACAGGGCGGGAGGACGGCCCTACGAGCAGTACTTC; CDR3: CASSHRAGGRPYEQYF
J: TRBJ2-7; V: TRBV10-3; D: TRBD1; size: few; DNA: TGTGCCATCAGTCCGGGACAGGGGGACAACGAGCAGTACTTC; CDR3: CAISPGQGDNEQYF
J: TRBJ2-7; V: TRBV7-3; D: NA; size: few; DNA: TGTGCCAGCAGCTCATGGGGAGTCGAGCAGTACTTC; CDR3: CASSSWGVEQYF
J: TRBJ2-3; V: TRBV25-1; D: NA; size: NA; DNA: TGTGCCAGCAGCGCCCCGACCGGGCAGGGACTGACAGATACGCAGTATTTT; CDR3: CASSAPTGQGLTDTQYF
J: TRBJ2-7; V: TRBV30; D: TRBD1; size: NA; DNA: TGTGCCTGGAATCGACAGGGGGCTTGGGAGCAGTACTTC; CDR3: CAWNRQGAWEQYF
J: TRBJ1-4; V: TRBV7-2; D: NA; size: NA; DNA: TGTGCCAGCAGCTTAGAGACAGCAACTAATGAAAAACTGTTTTTT; CDR3: CASSLETATNEKLFF
J: TRBJ2-7; V: TRBV27; D: TRBD2; size: NA; DNA: TGTGCCAGCAGCCTCGCGGGAGGACCCTACGAGCAGTACTTC; CDR3: CASSLAGGPYEQYF
J: TRBJ2-3; V: TRBV4-3; D: NA; size: NA; DNA: TGCGCCAGCAGCCAAGCCTTCGGGATGAACACAGATACGCAGTATTTT; CDR3: CASSQAFGMNTDTQYF
J: TRBJ2-1; V: TRBV28; D: TRBD1; size: NA; DNA: TGTGCCAGCAGCCTGGACAGGGATGTGGATGAGCAGTTCTTC; CDR3: CASSLDRDVDEQFF
J: TRBJ2-7; V: TRBV27; D: NA; size: few; DNA: TGTGCCAGCAGTTTAGGTGACAGCCACGAGCAGTACTTC; CDR3: CASSLGDSHEQYF
J: TRBJ1-1; V: TRBV6-8; D: NA; size: NA; DNA: TGTGCCAGCGAGGAGGAACCGAGAGGGGCTTTCTTT; CDR3: CASEEEPRGAFF
J: TRBJ2-7; V: TRBV4-3; D: NA; size: NA; DNA: TGCGCCAGCAGCCAGTCCCCCGGCGGTGCCTACGAGCAGTACTTC; CDR3: CASSQSPGGAYEQYF
J: TRBJ1-3; V: TRBV7-6; D: TRBD1; size: NA; DNA: TGTGCCAGCAGCTTAGCGTACGGACAGGGGGCTGGAAACACCATATATTTT; CDR3: CASSLAYGQGAGNTIYF
J: TRBJ1-2; V: TRBV6-5; D: NA; size: NA; DNA: TGTGCCAGCAGGTCTGCGGGGGGGGGCGGCTATGGCTACACCTTC; CDR3: CASRSAGGGGYGYTF
J: TRBJ2-1; V: TRBV9; D: NA; size: NA; DNA: TGTGCCAGCAGCGGAAGAGAGTTTGGGGGGTGGAATGAGCAGTTCTTC; CDR3: CASSGREFGGWNEQFF
J: TRBJ1-2; V: TRBV9; D: TRBD1; size: NA; DNA: TGTGCCAGCAGCGCCCGGGGGACAGGCGAAAAGTATGGCTACACCTTC; CDR3: CASSARGTGEKYGYTF
J: TRBJ2-1; V: TRBV10-2; D: NA; size: NA; DNA: TGCGCCAGCAGGGACAGTTCCTACAATGAGCAGTTCTTC; CDR3: CASRDSSYNEQFF
J: TRBJ1-2; V: TRBV28; D: TRBD1; size: NA; DNA: TGTGCCAGCAGTTTTGAGGGGGCCAGGGGCTACACCTTC; CDR3: CASSFEGARGYTF
J: TRBJ1-5; V: TRBV19; D: NA; size: NA; DNA: TGTGCCAGTACCCGGACAACTTATAGCAATCAGCCCCAGCATTTT; CDR3: CASTRTTYSNQPQHF
J: TRBJ2-2; V: TRBV11-2; D: NA; size: NA; DNA: TGTGCCAGCAGCTCCTTCCGGGGCACCGGGGAGCTGTTTTTT; CDR3: CASSSFRGTGELFF
J: TRBJ2-7; V: TRBV7-2; D: TRBD1; size: NA; DNA: TGTGCCAGCAGTCGTGGACAGGCCTACCCTGAGCAGTACTTC; CDR3: CASSRGQAYPEQYF
J: TRBJ2-2; V: TRBV4-1; D: TRBD2; size: once; DNA: TGCGCCAGCAGCCTCGGACTAGCGGCCACCGGGGAGCTGTTTTTT; CDR3: CASSLGLAATGELFF
J: TRBJ2-1; V: TRBV7-3; D: TRBD2; size: NA; DNA: TGTGCCAGCAGCTCCCTTCCTAGCGGGAGTTTACATGAGCAGTTCTTC; CDR3: CASSSLPSGSLHEQFF
J: TRBJ2-5; V: TRBV2; D: NA; size: once; DNA: TGTGCCAGCAGTGATTGGGGCAGAGCAGCATTAGAGACCCAGTACTTC; CDR3: CASSDWGRAALETQYF
J: TRBJ1-4; V: TRBV7-8; D: NA; size: NA; DNA: TGTGCCAGCAGCTTAGGGACATTTAAACTTAATGAAAAACTGTTTTTT; CDR3: CASSLGTFKLNEKLFF
J: TRBJ2-7; V: TRBV2; D: NA; size: NA; DNA: TGTGCCAGCAGTGGTATAGTACCCCCATACGAGCAGTACTTC; CDR3: CASSGIVPPYEQYF
J: TRBJ1-3; V: TRBV10-2; D: TRBD1; size: NA; DNA: TGCGCCAGCAGTGCACAGGGGGCAGTTGGAAACACCATATATTTT; CDR3: CASSAQGAVGNTIYF
J: TRBJ2-2; V: TRBV19; D: NA; size: NA; DNA: TGTGCCAGTAGTATGCTGGACACGAACACCGGGGAGCTGTTTTTT; CDR3: CASSMLDTNTGELFF
J: TRBJ2-3; V: TRBV7-3; D: TRBD2; size: NA; DNA: TGTGCCAGCAGCTTTGGCGGGGGAGGAACAGATACGCAGTATTTT; CDR3: CASSFGGGGTDTQYF
J: TRBJ2-7; V: TRBV9; D: TRBD1; size: NA; DNA: TGTGCCAGCAGCCCTGCGGACAGGAAATACGAGCAGTACTTC; CDR3: CASSPADRKYEQYF
J: TRBJ2-5; V: TRBV7-3; D: TRBD2; size: NA; DNA: TGTGCCAGCAGCTTAGGGCAAGGGACTAGCGGGCACAAAGAGACCCAGTACTTC; CDR3: CASSLGQGTSGHKETQYF
J: TRBJ2-3; V: TRBV19; D: TRBD2; size: NA; DNA: TGTGCCAGTAGTATGTCAGCGGGGCCCACAGATACGCAGTATTTT; CDR3: CASSMSAGPTDTQYF
J: TRBJ2-2; V: TRBV4-3; D: TRBD2; size: NA; DNA: TGCGCCAGCAGCCAAGATGTTTATTCGGGACTAGCGAACACCGGGGAGCTGTTTTTT; CDR3: CASSQDVYSGLANTGELFF
J: TRBJ2-7; V: TRBV27; D: TRBD1; size: NA; DNA: TGTGCCAGCAGAATACAGGGGGCCGGGTCCTACGAGCAGTACTTC; CDR3: CASRIQGAGSYEQYF
J: TRBJ2-1; V: TRBV7-9; D: NA; size: NA; DNA: TGTGCCAGCAGCTTAGCGCTTAGTAGCTACAATGAGCAGTTCTTC; CDR3: CASSLALSSYNEQFF
J: TRBJ2-7; V: TRBV10-2; D: TRBD1; size: NA; DNA: TGCGCCAGCAGTGAGACGGCGCTTCGGCAGGGGGCCTACGAGCAGTACTTC; CDR3: CASSETALRQGAYEQYF
J: TRBJ1-3; V: TRBV30; D: TRBD1; size: NA; DNA: TGTGCCTGGAGGGACAGGACTCATTGGGTCCCTGGAAACACCATATATTTT; CDR3: CAWRDRTHWVPGNTIYF
J: TRBJ2-1; V: TRBV9; D: TRBD2; size: NA; DNA: TGTGCCAGCAGCGACCGACTAGCGGGTGGACCCCCTAATGAGCAGTTCTTC; CDR3: CASSDRLAGGPPNEQFF
J: TRBJ1-4; V: TRBV7-2; D: NA; size: NA; DNA: TGTGCCAGCAGCTTTACCCGCGCCGAAAAACTGTTTTTT; CDR3: CASSFTRAEKLFF
J: TRBJ2-5; V: TRBV11-2; D: TRBD2; size: once; DNA: TGTGCCAGCAGCGCTGTTAGCGGGGCGGGAGAGACCCAGTACTTC; CDR3: CASSAVSGAGETQYF
J: TRBJ1-6; V: TRBV27; D: TRBD1; size: NA; DNA: TGTGCCAGCAGCCAAGACAGGGGGCGATCACCCCTCCACTTT; CDR3: CASSQDRGRSPLHF
J: TRBJ2-7; V: TRBV2; D: NA; size: NA; DNA: TGTGCCAGCAGTGAGCCGCTATCCTACGAGCAGTACTTC; CDR3: CASSEPLSYEQYF
J: TRBJ1-2; V: TRBV24-1; D: TRBD1; size: NA; DNA: TGTGCCACCAGTGATCAAGCCCCCGGGACAGCTTACTATGGCTACACCTTC; CDR3: CATSDQAPGTAYYGYTF